These T cell receptor beta chains were read from a single sample in a study of spatial heterogeneity in lung cancer. TCRdb called the 5' RACE reads again in MiXCR, with one record for every CDR3 protein. This table has roughly 34,000 distinct CDR3 sequences, under 9% appearing once. Here the sequenced sample was PBMCs, taken at follow-up. The receptors originated from a male donor with early-stage non-small cell lung cancer. The CDR3 runs from the conserved cysteine through the conserved F or W. Fields, in order: clone size, CDR3 length, V gene, D gene, J gene, CDR3 protein, CDR3 DNA. The D gene is left open where the match is weak. For some rows the clone size is stated as once, few or many, or as a class when expanded; others skip it.

many	15	TRBV28	-	TRBJ2-7	CASSIPHGTPSGFFF	TGTGCCAGCAGTATTCCCCACGGGACACCTTCGGGGTTCTTCTTC
many	13	TRBV3-1	-	TRBJ2-7	CASSHDEPYEQYF	TGTGCCAGCAGCCACGATGAGCCCTACGAGCAGTACTTC
many	15	TRBV11-2	TRBD2	TRBJ2-3	CASSQWTSGADTQYF	TGTGCCAGCAGCCAATGGACTAGCGGGGCAGATACGCAGTATTTT
many	13	TRBV7-6	TRBD1	TRBJ1-2	CASSSGTDYGYTF	TGTGCCAGCAGCTCCGGGACAGACTATGGCTACACCTTC
many	13	TRBV4-2	-	TRBJ2-2	CASSQGEGGELFF	TGTGCCAGCAGCCAAGGAGAGGGCGGGGAGCTGTTTTTT
many	13	TRBV6-1	-	TRBJ2-1	CASSNPNRNEQFF	TGTGCCAGCAGTAACCCGAACAGGAATGAGCAGTTCTTC
few	13	TRBV7-2	TRBD2	TRBJ2-1	CASSSRLAHEQFF	TGTGCCAGCAGCTCCCGACTAGCCCATGAGCAGTTCTTC
many	15	TRBV7-9	-	TRBJ1-2	CASSLGQGRNYGYTF	TGTGCCAGCAGCTTAGGGCAGGGGAGAAACTATGGCTACACCTTC
many	14	TRBV20-1	TRBD2	TRBJ2-7	CSADGAGGAYEQYF	TGCAGTGCTGACGGAGCGGGGGGGGCCTACGAGCAGTACTTC
many	15	TRBV5-1	-	TRBJ2-6	CASSPRSSGANVLTF	TGCGCCAGCAGCCCGCGAAGCTCTGGGGCCAACGTCCTGACTTTC
few	19	TRBV3-1	TRBD2	TRBJ2-2	CASSQGPPLAGGPAGELFF	TGTGCCAGCAGCCAAGGGCCCCCACTAGCGGGGGGGCCGGCCGGGGAGCTGTTTTTT
few	15	TRBV29-1	-	TRBJ1-2	CSVDDRPQGNYGYTF	TGCAGCGTTGATGATCGTCCTCAGGGAAACTATGGCTACACCTTC
many	13	TRBV20-1	TRBD1	TRBJ1-5	CSAREQGDQPQHF	TGCAGTGCTAGAGAACAGGGGGATCAGCCCCAGCATTTT
many	16	TRBV5-4	TRBD2	TRBJ2-3	CASSGTSGNQRATQYF	TGTGCCAGCAGCGGGACTAGCGGGAATCAGAGGGCTACGCAGTATTTT
many	15	TRBV27	TRBD2	TRBJ2-3	CASSLGSGGGDTQYF	TGTGCCAGCAGTTTAGGTAGCGGGGGGGGAGATACGCAGTATTTT
many	12	TRBV29-1	TRBD1	TRBJ2-5	CSVGTVQETQYF	TGCAGCGTCGGGACAGTCCAAGAGACCCAGTACTTC
many	14	TRBV5-6	-	TRBJ2-1	CASSPEGGSNEQFF	TGTGCCAGCAGCCCGGAGGGGGGTAGCAATGAGCAGTTCTTC
-	18	TRBV6-2/TRBV6-3	TRBD1	TRBJ1-5	CASSWGGQGARGNQPQHF	TGTGCCAGCAGTTGGGGAGGGCAGGGGGCTAGGGGCAATCAGCCCCAGCATTTT
many	16	TRBV20-1	TRBD2	TRBJ2-3	CSARRSLAGPTDTQYF	TGCAGTGCTAGACGGTCTCTAGCGGGGCCCACAGATACGCAGTATTTT
many	13	TRBV7-9	-	TRBJ2-3	CASSFEGTDTQYF	TGTGCCAGCAGCTTTGAAGGCACAGATACGCAGTATTTT
many	13	TRBV6-5	TRBD1	TRBJ2-1	CASSRDRVYEQFF	TGTGCCAGTAGCCGGGACAGGGTGTATGAGCAGTTCTTC
many	15	TRBV13	-	TRBJ2-7	CASSSTEGKVYEQYF	TGTGCCAGCAGTTCCACTGAGGGGAAGGTCTACGAGCAGTACTTC
many	17	TRBV7-6	TRBD1	TRBJ2-5	CASSLVGRQGAEETQYF	TGTGCCAGCAGCTTAGTAGGCAGACAGGGGGCGGAAGAGACCCAGTACTTC
many	13	TRBV7-6	-	TRBJ2-2	CASSFSGGGELFF	TGTGCCAGCAGTTTTAGCGGCGGCGGGGAGCTGTTTTTT
many	17	TRBV19	TRBD1	TRBJ1-2	CASSIDLQGGIFYGYTF	TGTGCCAGTAGTATAGATCTACAGGGGGGGATCTTCTATGGCTACACCTTC
many	14	TRBV7-9	TRBD1	TRBJ2-7	CASSFGQGINEQYF	TGTGCCAGCAGCTTTGGACAGGGGATAAACGAGCAGTACTTC
many	15	TRBV2	TRBD1	TRBJ2-2	CASRGTGSNTGELFF	TGTGCCAGCCGTGGGACAGGATCGAACACCGGGGAGCTGTTTTTT
-	15	TRBV6-2/TRBV6-3	TRBD2	TRBJ2-7	CASNVGRLAGNGEYF	TGTGCCAGCAATGTAGGTCGTCTAGCGGGGAACGGGGAGTACTTC
many	18	TRBV10-3	TRBD1	TRBJ1-1	CAISEGSGTGVQNTEAFF	TGTGCCATCAGTGAGGGAAGTGGGACAGGGGTCCAGAACACTGAAGCTTTCTTT
medium-sized	19	TRBV9	-	TRBJ1-2	CASSVRANFPGRLSYGYTF	TGTGCCAGCAGCGTACGCGCGAATTTTCCGGGACGGCTCAGCTATGGCTACACCTTC
many	16	TRBV7-6	-	TRBJ2-7	CASSLVGGSITHEQYF	TGTGCCAGCAGCTTAGTTGGAGGGTCGATTACGCACGAGCAGTACTTC
-	15	TRBV30	-	TRBJ1-1	CAWTFFEGMNTEAFF	TGTGCCTGGACGTTCTTTGAGGGGATGAACACTGAAGCTTTCTTT
many	14	TRBV12-3/TRBV12-4	TRBD2	TRBJ2-5	CASSGGAPQETQYF	TGTGCCAGCAGCGGGGGGGCCCCTCAAGAGACCCAGTACTTC
-	14	TRBV12-3/TRBV12-4	-	TRBJ2-2	CASSFGFGAGELFF	TGTGCCAGCAGTTTCGGGTTCGGGGCCGGGGAGCTGTTTTTT
-	13	TRBV29-1	-	TRBJ1-1	CSVEGHRNTEAFF	TGCAGCGTTGAGGGCCACCGGAACACTGAAGCTTTCTTT
many	15	TRBV2	-	TRBJ2-2	CASSRDARGSGELFF	TGTGCCAGCAGCCGGGACGCCCGAGGGTCCGGGGAGCTGTTTTTT
-	14	TRBV27	-	TRBJ2-1	CASSLSGPYNEQFF	TGTGCCAGCAGTTTATCAGGTCCCTACAATGAGCAGTTCTTC